This entry lists 14 T cell receptor beta chains sequenced from one sample in a study of CD8+ T cells in alopecia areata. Sequencing relied on a cDNA template that was reverse transcribed from extracted RNA. Clones were read by immunoSEQ multiplex PCR, and TCRdb kept only the in-frame ones, dropping some. The table has roughly 200,000 clones, 58% seen once. Treatment given: oral pan-JAK inhibitor, 5-10 mg twice daily. The sequencing used CD8+ T cells sorted from blood, collected at week 24, from a patient treated with tofacitinib. All receptors come from a human donor with alopecia areata.

The chain carries TRBV5-1 and TRBJ1-6; D remains ambiguous. The germline V gene has CDR1 SGHRS and CDR2 YFSETQ. Trimming took 4 bases from V and 10 from J, leaving 24 bases between them. This CDR3 spans 17 amino acids. The CDR3 spells CASSLHYLEGYKSPLHF. The CDR3 bases are TGCGCCAGCAGCCTCCACTACCTTGAAGGCTACAAGTCACCCCTCCACTTT. Drawing the rest from reference TRBV5-1 and TRBJ1-6, the complete variable domain is KAGVTQTPRYLIKTRGQQVTLSCSPISGHRSVSWYQQTPGQGLQFLFEYFSETQRNKGNFPGRFSGRQFSNSRSEMNVSTLELGDSALYLCASSLHYLEGYKSPLHFGNGTRLTVT.

The CDR3 DNA reads as TGTGCCTGGAGTGTGCCGGGACTAGAAAGGGACAACGTCCTGACTTTC. As protein: CAWSVPGLERDNVLTF. The V and J genes are TRBV30 and TRBJ2-6; 8 positions match TRBD2. The germline V gene has CDR1 GTSNPN and CDR2 SVGIG (reference sequence). V lost 0 bases to trimming and J lost 9 bases; unmatched junction nucleotides: 10. This CDR3 has 16 residues.

The J gene is TRBJ2-4, the V gene TRBV27, with D unresolved. V was pared by 5 bases and J by 0 bases, with 8 bases between. From germline, CDR1 is MNHEY and CDR2 SMNVEV (reference sequence). The CDR3 loop spans 14 amino acids. The CDR3: CASSPSGAKNIQYF. CDR3 DNA sequence: TGTGCCAGCAGTCCTTCGGGAGCCAAAAACATTCAGTACTTC.

The CDR3 loop is CAIRLNTGELFF. In DNA form, the CDR3 reads TGCGCCATCCGACTAAACACCGGGGAGCTGTTTTTT. The gene calls are TRBV5-1 and TRBJ2-2, with D maybe TRBD2 (5 bases). Germline V lookup: CDR1 SGHRS, CDR2 YFSETQ. V lost 9 bases and J 2 bases, leaving 8 bases between the germline ends. The CDR3 contains 12 residues.

The sample holds a few counts of this clone. The chain is built from TRBV13 and TRBJ1-3; tentatively, D is TRBD1 (6 bases). The CDR3 runs 14 residues. Germline V CDR1 and CDR2: PRHDT, FYEKMQ (reference sequence). Trimming removed 5 bases at V and 2 bases at J, with 10 bases between. The CDR3 DNA reads TGTGCCAGCAGCATCAGGGGTCCTGGAAACACCATATATTTT. Its protein product is CASSIRGPGNTIYF.

The CDR3 nucleotides are TGTGCCAGCAGTATCACGGGACTAGCGCTGCACGAGCAGTACTTC. Amino acids: CASSITGLALHEQYF. The chain couples TRBV27 to TRBJ2-7, with TRBD2 matching 10 bases. The CDR3 is 15 amino acids. Per germline, CDR1 MNHEY and CDR2 SMNVEV (reference sequence). V was clipped by 5 bases and J by 5 bases; unmatched bases: 9.

This clone was picked up a small number of times. V is TRBV11-2 and J is TRBJ1-1; D gene uncertain. The CDR3 loop spans 12 amino acids. The germline gives CDR1 SGHAT, CDR2 FQNNGV. V gave up 2 bases and J gave up 1 base, with 2 bases separating them. CDR3 loop: CASSLTNTEAFF. The CDR3, as DNA: TGTGCCAGCAGCTTAACGAACACTGAAGCTTTCTTT. Supplemented by reference TRBV11-2 and TRBJ1-1, the full variable domain reads EAGVAQSPRYKIIEKRQSVAFWCNPISGHATLYWYQQILGQGPKLLIQFQNNGVVDDSQLPKDRFSAERLKGVDSTLKIQPAKLEDSAVYLCASSLTNTEAFFGQGTRLTVV.

The chain combines TRBV20-1 with TRBJ1-2; D gene ambiguous. This CDR3 contains 11 residues. Germline assignment: CDR1 DFQATT and CDR2 SNEGSKA (reference sequence). V lost 0 bases and J 5 bases, leaving 4 bases between the germline ends. The CDR3 DNA follows: TGCAGTGCTAGAGAGCAATATGGCTACACCTTC. As protein: CSAREQYGYTF.

This CDR3 reads CAWSLVDVPYEQYF. The CDR3 DNA reads as TGTGCCTGGAGTTTAGTCGACGTCCCCTACGAGCAGTACTTC. The chain carries TRBV30 and TRBJ2-7, with unresolved D. The CDR3 loop spans 14 amino acids. Trimming shortened V by 2 bases and J by 2 bases, and 13 bases separated the two germline ends. Germline CDR1 GTSNPN, CDR2 SVGIG (reference sequence).

The CDR3 bases are TGCGCCAGCAGCTCGGGCGGGAGGACACAATCCTACGAGCAGTACTTC. This codes for CASSSGGRTQSYEQYF. The J gene is TRBJ2-7, the V gene TRBV5-1; 8 positions match TRBD2. This CDR3 contains 16 residues. With V trimmed by 3 bases and J by 1 base, 9 bases remained unmatched. CDR1 is SGHRS, CDR2 YFSETQ, per germline. The full variable domain, with the rest looked up from reference TRBV5-1 and TRBJ2-7, is KAGVTQTPRYLIKTRGQQVTLSCSPISGHRSVSWYQQTPGQGLQFLFEYFSETQRNKGNFPGRFSGRQFSNSRSEMNVSTLELGDSALYLCASSSGGRTQSYEQYFGPGTRLTVT.

CDR3 region: CASSLAGWYEQYF. The CDR3, as DNA: TGCGCCAGCAGCTTGGCAGGGTGGTACGAGCAGTACTTC. The chain has TRBV5-1 and TRBJ2-7; maybe TRBD1 (5 bases). Trimming removed 0 bases at V and 4 bases at J, with 8 bases between. CDR3 length: 13 amino acids. Germline loops: CDR1 SGHRS, CDR2 YFSETQ.

J is TRBJ1-5 and V is TRBV19; no reliable D call. The CDR3 spans 10 residues. Germline loops: CDR1 LNHDA, CDR2 SQIVND (reference sequence). Trimming pared 9 bases from V and 5 bases from J, leaving 5 bases between. The CDR3, as DNA: TGTGCCAGCGGGGATCAGCCCCAGCATTTT. This codes for CASGDQPQHF.

This clone was seen at least ten times. The chain employs TRBV5-1 and TRBJ2-5, with a possible D match to TRBD1 (6 bases). The CDR3 runs to 16 residues. Germline V gene data show CDR1 as SGHRS and CDR2 as YFSETQ. The germline V and J ends were trimmed by 3 bases and 2 bases, with 17 bases remaining between them. The DNA of the CDR3 is TGCGCCAGCAGCTCCTATTATCTGGACAGTCAAGAGACCCAGTACTTC. Protein sequence: CASSSYYLDSQETQYF. Full variable domain (outside the CDR3, taken from reference TRBV5-1 and TRBJ2-5): KAGVTQTPRYLIKTRGQQVTLSCSPISGHRSVSWYQQTPGQGLQFLFEYFSETQRNKGNFPGRFSGRQFSNSRSEMNVSTLELGDSALYLCASSSYYLDSQETQYFGPGTRLLVL.

V usage is TRBV6-6 and J usage is TRBJ2-2, with D perhaps matching TRBD1 (5 bases). CDR3 length: 14 amino acids. Germline CDR1 and CDR2: MNHNY and SVGAGI (reference sequence). V shed 8 bases and J shed 6 bases, with 16 bases lying between them. In DNA form, the CDR3 reads TGTGCCAGCGGGGAACTAATAGGGGCCGGGGAGCTGTTTTTT. This translates into CASGELIGAGELFF.